These 5 T cell receptor beta chains were all obtained from the same sample, sequenced in a study of cytomegalovirus exposure and HLA in healthy donors. Sequencing was performed with immunoSEQ multiplex PCR; in TCRdb, only in-frame clones are kept and a portion is missing. The sample holds some 330,000 clones; about nine tenths are singletons and the top ten take 0.7% to 0.85%. The sequencing input was PBMCs. The receptors derive from a woman in her late teens or twenties in good health and CMV-seronegative.

As for this clone: Other DNA sequences from this sample encode an identical CDR3 as well. V gene TRBV4-1 combines with J gene TRBJ1-5; D remains unclear. V was trimmed by 3 bases and J by 4 bases, leaving 7 bases between them. Germline CDR1 and CDR2: MGHRA and YSYEKL. This CDR3 region has 13 residues. CDR3 sequence (DNA): TGCGCCAGCAGCCAGGGCTCTAATCAGCCCCAGCATTTT. This gives the protein CASSQGSNQPQHF.

The genes are TRBV6-5 and TRBJ2-5; 8 bases are shared with TRBD1. CDR3 length: 14 amino acids. The V and J ends lost 8 bases and 5 bases, in that order; junction bases with no gene match: 10. The germline V gene has CDR1 MNHEY and CDR2 SVGAGI. CDR3 protein: CASVPDRGRETQYF. In DNA, the CDR3 is TGTGCCAGCGTACCAGACAGGGGCCGGGAGACCCAGTACTTC.

A single count supports this clone. The V gene is TRBV29-1, the J gene TRBJ1-2; a weak D match, TRBD1 (5 bases). V was pared by 0 bases and J by 3 bases, with 11 bases between. This CDR3 region has 14 residues. CDR1 SQVTM and CDR2 ANQGSEA come from the germline V gene. CDR3 bases: TGCAGCGTTGAAGATCCCAGGGCACACTATGGCTACACCTTC. This translates into CSVEDPRAHYGYTF.

A remark on this clone: The CDR3 does not close with the conserved phenylalanine or tryptophan, likely indicating a read error. The DNA is left out, because the CDR3 cannot be placed on it with certainty; the CDR3 is given as TCRdb lists it. The chain links TRBV5-6 to TRBJ2-7; the D segment call TRBD2 is taken from the table without a DNA check. Germline V lookup: CDR1 SGHDT, CDR2 YYEEEE. The CDR3 is 12 amino acids long, termini counted. CDR3 sequence reads: CASSLGAGTGRL.

The chain links TRBV6-1 to TRBJ2-2; D not certain. Germline CDR1 MNHNS, CDR2 SASEGT. The V and J ends lost 6 bases and 1 base respectively, with 6 bases between them. CDR3 length: 13 residues. CDR3 DNA sequence: TGTGCCAGCAGGGGCGAGAACACCGGGGAGCTGTTTTTT. Its protein product is CASRGENTGELFF.